This TCR beta chain was captured by sequencing in a study of cytotoxic CD8 clonotypes in ibrutinib-treated CLL. Study background: Treatment had run for a median about 12 months, range 6 to 36, when response samples were taken. Notes on the study in general: Samples from sustained-remission and progressing patients were taken at different times.

As to this clone: The antigen is undetermined.

The sequencing depth, 1 in 200,000 to 1 in 1 million T cells, was the target. TCRdb keeps only in-frame clones here, not all; method: immunoSEQ multiplex PCR. This table holds more than 85,000 clones, 70% to 80% found once. This CDR3 is 14 amino acids long. Germline values: CDR1 MNHNS, CDR2 SASEGT. V lost 8 bases, J lost 2 bases, and 12 bases lay in between. Sequenced material: PBMCs, taken after 24 months of ibrutinib treatment. The chain joins TRBV6-1 to TRBJ2-2; D perhaps matches TRBD1 (5 bases). This receptor was obtained from a human donor with chronic lymphocytic leukemia. The CDR3, as DNA: TGTGCCAGCCTTGGGCAGGGTAACACCGGGGAGCTGTTTTTT. Amino acid sequence: CASLGQGNTGELFF.